The 16 T cell receptor beta chains below come from one sample, sequenced in a study of STAT3 mutations in large granular lymphocyte leukemia. Study-wide points: Every T-LGLL patient had at least one immunodominant TCRbeta clonotype.

These TCRs' antigens remain unknown. Data came from immunoSEQ multiplex PCR; TCRdb stores just in-frame clones and leaves some out. The sample holds around 6,600 clones; about 35% are singletons and the top ten take about 18%. What was sequenced was peripheral blood mononuclear cells. The receptors originated from a woman aged 40 to 49 with T-cell large granular lymphocyte leukemia. Some clones in this sample may be carry-over from other donors' samples.

This clone has only a few counts. The chain employs TRBV30 and TRBJ1-1; no clear D gene. CDR1 and CDR2 from the germline V gene are GTSNPN and SVGIG (reference sequence). V gave up 4 bases and J gave up 0 bases, with 12 bases separating them. The CDR3 runs to 14 residues. CDR3 loop: CAWTSSLMNTEAFF. CDR3 sequence (DNA): TGTGCCTGGACCTCGTCACTAATGAACACTGAAGCTTTCTTT.

The chain carries TRBV4-1 and TRBJ1-1, with D possibly matching TRBD1 (6 bases). CDR3 length: 14 amino acids. The germline V and J ends were trimmed by 4 bases and 4 bases, with 13 bases remaining between them. CDR1 is MGHRA and CDR2 is YSYEKL in the germline V gene. The CDR3 sequence is CASSRSGTPTEAFF. The CDR3 bases are TGCGCCAGCAGCCGATCCGGGACACCCACTGAAGCTTTCTTT.

This clone was seen a few times. The J gene is TRBJ2-7, the V gene TRBV4-2, with D perhaps matching TRBD2 (6 bases). The CDR3 loop spans 15 amino acids. Deletions cut 0 bases from V and 0 bases from J, with 9 bases between. CDR1 is LGHNA and CDR2 is YNFKEQ in the germline V gene. CDR3 amino acids: CASSQDGGSSYEQYF. For the CDR3, the DNA is TGTGCCAGCAGCCAAGATGGGGGGAGCTCCTACGAGCAGTACTTC.

This clone has a handful of counts. The chain joins TRBV5-6 to TRBJ1-2; no definite D call. This CDR3 is 16 amino acids long. Per the germline V gene, CDR1 is SGHDT and CDR2 is YYEEEE. The V end lost 0 bases, the J end lost 0 bases, and 12 bases lay between the germline ends. Here the CDR3 reads CASSLVGTAANYGYTF. For the CDR3, the DNA is TGTGCCAGCAGCTTGGTTGGCACGGCGGCTAACTATGGCTACACCTTC.

This chain connects TRBV5-4 to TRBJ2-7; 7 bases are shared with TRBD1. Germline V gene lookup returns CDR1 SGHNT and CDR2 YYREEE (reference sequence). This CDR3 comprises 14 residues. J lost 4 bases, V lost 2 bases, and 6 bases had no gene match. CDR3 DNA: TGTGCCAGCAGCTTTGGGGACAGACAATACGAGCAGTACTTC. This encodes CASSFGDRQYEQYF. The full variable domain, completed using reference TRBV5-4 and TRBJ2-7, is ETGVTQSPTHLIKTRGQQVTLRCSSQSGHNTVSWYQQALGQGPQFIFQYYREEENGRGNFPPRFSGLQFPNYSSELNVNALELDDSALYLCASSFGDRQYEQYFGPGTRLTVT.

This clone was found a few times. The J gene is TRBJ1-2, the V gene TRBV2; the D is unclear. CDR3 size: 11 residues. The V gene's germline CDR1 is SNHLY and CDR2 FYNNEI. The V end lost 1 base, the J end lost 5 bases, and 2 bases lay between the germline ends. CDR3 DNA sequence: TGTGCCAGCAGTGAAGGGTATGGCTACACCTTC. The encoded protein is CASSEGYGYTF.

This clone was seen a few times. The chain joins TRBV30 to TRBJ2-5; 7 nucleotides match TRBD1. The CDR3 spans 15 residues. V shed 0 bases and J 1 base; nucleotides not matched to a gene: 5. Per the germline V gene, CDR1 is GTSNPN and CDR2 is SVGIG (reference sequence). The CDR3 loop is CAWSVRGTAQETQYF. For the CDR3, the DNA is TGTGCCTGGAGTGTAAGGGGGACAGCCCAAGAGACCCAGTACTTC.

The CDR3 coding sequence is TGTGCCAGCAGCTTACAGGGAGGGAACACTGAAGCTTTCTTT. It yields the protein CASSLQGGNTEAFF. V gene TRBV7-2 combines with J gene TRBJ1-1; D is possibly TRBD1 (5 bases). V was cut by 2 bases and J by 1 base, with 8 bases left in between. This CDR3 contains 14 residues. Germline loops: CDR1 SGHTA, CDR2 FQGNSA.

The rearrangement uses TRBV27 and TRBJ2-1, with 7 nucleotides matching TRBD2. Germline CDR1 and CDR2: MNHEY and SMNVEV (reference sequence). V was clipped by 1 base and J by 4 bases; unmatched bases: 7. This CDR3 is 16 amino acids long. CDR3: CASSLYASGSYNEQFF. The DNA of the CDR3 is TGTGCCAGCAGTTTATACGCTAGCGGATCTTACAATGAGCAGTTCTTC.

This clone turned up a few times. The rearrangement links TRBV27 to TRBJ1-6; 11 nucleotides match TRBD1. The CDR3 runs 14 residues. Trimming at V came to 6 bases and at J to 9 bases, leaving 4 bases not matched to a gene. Germline lookup yields CDR1 MNHEY and CDR2 SMNVEV (reference sequence). Here the CDR3 reads CASRGQGVISPLHF. The CDR3 DNA reads TGTGCCAGCAGGGGACAGGGGGTGATTTCACCCCTCCACTTT.

This clone was seen only a few times. The genes are TRBV7-9 and TRBJ1-2; 7 bases line up with TRBD1. The trim removed 2 bases at V and 3 bases at J, leaving 6 bases unmatched. The V gene's germline CDR1 is SEHNR and CDR2 FQNEAQ (reference sequence). The CDR3 is made up of 15 amino acids. CDR3 sequence reads: CASSLTEQGYYGYTF. The CDR3 DNA reads as TGTGCCAGCAGCTTAACCGAACAGGGGTACTATGGCTACACCTTC.

This chain connects TRBV5-5 to TRBJ2-7; a possible D gene is TRBD2 (5 bases). Germline V gives CDR1 SGHKS, CDR2 YYEKEE (reference sequence). With 3 bases removed from V and 3 bases from J, the gap between germline ends came to 13 bases. The CDR3 is 14 amino acids. The chain's CDR3 is CASSYPGKDYEQYF. CDR3 coding DNA: TGTGCCAGCAGCTACCCGGGAAAGGACTACGAGCAGTACTTC. The full variable domain, in which reference TRBV5-5 and TRBJ2-7 provide the parts outside the CDR3, is DAGVTQSPTHLIKTRGQQVTLRCSPISGHKSVSWYQQVLGQGPQFIFQYYEKEERGRGNFPDRFSARQFPNYSSELNVNALLLGDSALYLCASSYPGKDYEQYFGPGTRLTVT.

The chain carries TRBV18 and TRBJ2-7; D remains unclear. In germline, CDR1 is KGHSH, CDR2 LQKENI. The CDR3 spans 12 residues. The V end lost 1 base, the J end lost 6 bases, and 7 bases lay between the germline ends. The CDR3: CASSPQGVEQYF. The CDR3 nucleotides read TGTGCCAGCTCACCACAGGGTGTCGAGCAGTACTTC.

This chain joins TRBV9 and TRBJ2-7; 10 bases are a match to TRBD1. The germline CDR1 and CDR2 sequences are SGDLS and YYNGEE. The CDR3 extends over 16 amino acids. Trimming took 4 bases from V and 2 from J; bases not matched to a gene: 9. DNA of the CDR3: TGTGCCAGCAGCCCTGGGACAGGGGCGGCTGCCTACGAGCAGTACTTC. Protein sequence: CASSPGTGAAAYEQYF.

This clone was observed a handful of times. V gene TRBV6-6 combines with J gene TRBJ2-1; D is unclear. This CDR3 region has 15 residues. V lost 6 bases and J lost 5, with 17 bases in between. CDR1 MNHNY and CDR2 SVGAGI come from the germline V gene (reference sequence). CDR3: CASSPRSAGDNEQFF. The CDR3 nucleotides read TGTGCCAGCAGCCCCCGCTCGGCCGGAGACAATGAGCAGTTCTTC.

This clone was seen only a few times. This sequence joins TRBV5-6 and TRBJ1-5, with D unclear. Germline V gene sequence: CDR1 SGHDT, CDR2 YYEEEE. CDR3 length: 16 amino acids. The V end lost 4 bases, the J end lost 2 bases, and 16 bases lay between the germline ends. The CDR3 region has the DNA TGTGCCAGCAGCCGTACTTCCACCCGGGGCAATCAGCCCCAGCATTTT. Amino acids: CASSRTSTRGNQPQHF.